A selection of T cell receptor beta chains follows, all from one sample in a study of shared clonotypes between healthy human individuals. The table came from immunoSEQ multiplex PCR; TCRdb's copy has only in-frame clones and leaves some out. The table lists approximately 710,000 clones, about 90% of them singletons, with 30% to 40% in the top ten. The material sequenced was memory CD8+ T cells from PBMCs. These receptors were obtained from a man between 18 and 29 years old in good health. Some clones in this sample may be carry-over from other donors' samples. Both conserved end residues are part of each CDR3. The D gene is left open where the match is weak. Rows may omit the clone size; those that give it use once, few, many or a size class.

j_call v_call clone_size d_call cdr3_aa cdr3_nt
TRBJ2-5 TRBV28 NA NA CASSFQETQYF TGTGCCAGCAGTTTCCAAGAGACCCAGTACTTC
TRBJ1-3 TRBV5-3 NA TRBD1 CARSSPGAPQGAPGNTIYF TGTGCCAGAAGCTCGCCGGGGGCGCCACAGGGGGCGCCTGGAAACACCATATATTTT
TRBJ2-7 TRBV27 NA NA CASSTAGYEQYF TGTGCCAGCAGTACCGCGGGGTACGAGCAGTACTTC
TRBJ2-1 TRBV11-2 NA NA CASSALVDEQFF TGTGCCAGCAGTGCATTGGTGGATGAGCAGTTCTTC
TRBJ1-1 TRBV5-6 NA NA CASSFGSGPEAFF TGTGCCAGCAGCTTCGGTTCAGGCCCTGAAGCTTTCTTT
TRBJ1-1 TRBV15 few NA CATSRAGLWDTEAFF TGTGCCACCAGCAGGGCAGGGCTGTGGGACACTGAAGCTTTCTTT
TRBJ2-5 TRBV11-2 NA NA CASSLGETQYF TGTGCCAGCAGCCTAGGGGAGACCCAGTACTTC
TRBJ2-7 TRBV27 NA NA CASSWDTGGYEQYF TGTGCCAGCAGTTGGGACACTGGGGGATACGAGCAGTACTTC
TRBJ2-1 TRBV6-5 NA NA CASSYTGYEQFF TGTGCCAGCAGTTACACGGGCTATGAGCAGTTCTTC
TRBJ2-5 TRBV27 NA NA CASSLSGDTRETQYF TGTGCCAGCAGTTTGTCAGGAGACACCCGGGAGACCCAGTACTTC
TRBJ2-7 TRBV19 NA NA CASSLGQGPYEQYF TGTGCCAGTAGCCTGGGGCAGGGCCCCTACGAGCAGTACTTC
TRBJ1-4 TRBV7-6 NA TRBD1 CASSSRQGQDEKLFF TGTGCCAGCAGCAGTAGACAGGGACAAGATGAAAAACTGTTTTTT
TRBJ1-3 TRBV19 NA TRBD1 CASSTRDRSGNTIYF TGTGCCAGTAGTACCCGGGACAGATCTGGAAACACCATATATTTT
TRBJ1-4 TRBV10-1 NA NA CASSEASKGKLFF TGCGCCAGCAGTGAGGCCTCTAAAGGAAAACTGTTTTTT
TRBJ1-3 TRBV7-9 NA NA CASSSRAGSSGNTIYF TGTGCCAGCAGCTCCCGGGCCGGGAGCTCTGGAAACACCATATATTTT
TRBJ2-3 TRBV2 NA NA CASTVPGETDTQYF TGTGCCAGCACTGTCCCAGGGGAGACAGATACGCAGTATTTT
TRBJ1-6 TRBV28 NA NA CASSYTPPDSPLHF TGTGCCAGCAGTTATACGCCACCAGATTCACCCCTCCACTTT
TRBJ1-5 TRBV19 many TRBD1 CASRSGQGRNQPQHF TGTGCCAGTAGATCAGGACAGGGGAGGAATCAGCCCCAGCATTTT
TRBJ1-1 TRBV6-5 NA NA CASSPVANTEAFF TGTGCCAGCAGTCCGGTGGCGAACACTGAAGCTTTCTTT
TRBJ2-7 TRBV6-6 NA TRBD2 CASSYLRSGTGEQYF TGTGCCAGCAGTTACTTACGTAGCGGGACGGGAGAGCAGTACTTC
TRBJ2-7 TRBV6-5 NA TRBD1 CASSYSRGYEQYF TGTGCCAGCAGTTACTCCAGGGGGTACGAGCAGTACTTC
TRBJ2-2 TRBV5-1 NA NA CASSLDFGQKNTGELFF TGCGCCAGCAGCTTGGATTTCGGGCAGAAGAACACCGGGGAGCTGTTTTTT
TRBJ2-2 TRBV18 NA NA CASSIAPGIRDTGELFF TGTGCCAGCTCGATTGCCCCAGGGATTCGGGATACCGGGGAGCTGTTTTTT
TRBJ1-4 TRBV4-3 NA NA CASSQDRDTPNEKLFF TGCGCCAGCAGCCAAGATCGGGACACCCCGAATGAAAAACTGTTTTTT
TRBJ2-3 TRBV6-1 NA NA CASSEPRGTDTQYF TGTGCCAGCAGTGAGCCCCGGGGCACAGATACGCAGTATTTT
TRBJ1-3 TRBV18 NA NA CASSPSHRDSGNTIYF TGTGCCAGCTCACCATCACACCGGGACTCTGGAAACACCATATATTTT
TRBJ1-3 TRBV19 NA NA CASSIWGSGNTIYF TGTGCCAGTAGTATATGGGGTTCTGGAAACACCATATATTTT
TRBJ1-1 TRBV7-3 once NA CASSLAPGTTEAFF TGTGCCAGCAGCTTAGCCCCAGGGACCACTGAAGCTTTCTTT
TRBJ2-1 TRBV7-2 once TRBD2 CASSLDASGLIYNEQFF TGTGCCAGCAGCTTAGACGCTAGCGGTCTTATCTACAATGAGCAGTTCTTC
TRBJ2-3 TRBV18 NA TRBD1 CASLPTPGQGTNTQYF TGTGCCAGCTTACCAACACCAGGACAGGGCACGAATACGCAGTATTTT
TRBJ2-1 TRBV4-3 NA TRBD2 CASSQGSGRANEQFF TGCGCCAGCAGCCAAGGGAGCGGGAGGGCCAATGAGCAGTTCTTC
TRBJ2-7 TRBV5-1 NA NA CASSFGISYEQYF TGCGCCAGCAGCTTCGGCATCTCCTACGAGCAGTACTTC
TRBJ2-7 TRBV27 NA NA CASSPGGEQYF TGTGCCAGCAGTCCTGGGGGCGAGCAGTACTTC
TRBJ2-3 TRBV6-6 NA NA CASSYLLRQNTDTQYF TGTGCCAGCAGTTACCTCCTGCGACAGAACACAGATACGCAGTATTTT
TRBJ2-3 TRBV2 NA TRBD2 CASSAEFERELDTQYF TGTGCCAGCAGTGCAGAGTTTGAGCGGGAGTTAGATACGCAGTATTTT
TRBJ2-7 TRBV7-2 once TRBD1 CASSLDGTGGVEQYF TGTGCCAGCAGCTTAGACGGGACAGGGGGCGTCGAGCAGTACTTC
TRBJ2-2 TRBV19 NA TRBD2 CASTGLAGPTGELFF TGTGCCAGTACGGGCCTAGCGGGGCCCACCGGGGAGCTGTTTTTT
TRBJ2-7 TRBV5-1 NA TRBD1 CASSVRDRGPYEQYF TGCGCCAGCAGCGTCCGGGACAGGGGGCCGTACGAGCAGTACTTC
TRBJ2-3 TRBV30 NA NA CAWSAGYSTDTQYF TGTGCCTGGAGCGCTGGTTACAGCACAGATACGCAGTATTTT
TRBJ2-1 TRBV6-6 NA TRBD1 CATSVEGGSEQFF TGTGCCACCAGTGTGGAAGGGGGCAGTGAGCAGTTCTTC
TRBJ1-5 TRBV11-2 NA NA CASSYAGGGQPQHF TGTGCCAGCAGCTACGCCGGGGGGGGACAGCCCCAGCATTTT
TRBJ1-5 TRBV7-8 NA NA CASSLQGLSSQPQHF TGTGCCAGCAGCTTACAGGGGTTGTCAAGTCAGCCCCAGCATTTT
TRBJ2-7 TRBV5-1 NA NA CASSLVVVDTYEQYF TGCGCCAGCAGCTTGGTGGTCGTCGACACCTACGAGCAGTACTTC
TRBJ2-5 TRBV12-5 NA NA CASGPPRGHQSQETQYF TGTGCTAGTGGTCCCCCCCGGGGACACCAGTCACAAGAGACCCAGTACTTC
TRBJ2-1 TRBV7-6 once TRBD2 CASSLGLAGEWEPRYNEQFF TGTGCCAGCAGCCTGGGACTAGCGGGAGAATGGGAGCCTAGGTACAATGAGCAGTTCTTC
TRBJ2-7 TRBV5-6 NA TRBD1 CASTGQAYEQYF TGTGCCAGCACCGGACAGGCCTACGAGCAGTACTTC
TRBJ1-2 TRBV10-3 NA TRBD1 CAISRGPNYGYTF TGTGCCATCAGTAGGGGGCCTAACTATGGCTACACCTTC
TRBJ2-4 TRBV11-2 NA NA CASSSPGAHTKNIQYF TGTGCCAGCAGCTCCCCAGGGGCACACACCAAAAACATTCAGTACTTC
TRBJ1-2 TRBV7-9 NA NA CASSLGREEGYTF TGTGCCAGCAGCTTAGGGCGGGAAGAAGGCTACACCTTC
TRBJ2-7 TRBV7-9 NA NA CASSIRPTYEQYF TGTGCCAGCAGCATCAGGCCCACCTACGAGCAGTACTTC
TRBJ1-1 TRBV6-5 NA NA CASSYTANTEAFF TGTGCCAGCAGTTACACAGCTAACACTGAAGCTTTCTTT
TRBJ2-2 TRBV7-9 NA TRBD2 CASSLVGGRTGELFF TGTGCCAGCAGCCTCGTGGGAGGGCGCACCGGGGAGCTGTTTTTT
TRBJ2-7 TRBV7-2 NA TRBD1 CASSWDRPWDEQYF TGTGCCAGCAGCTGGGACAGGCCTTGGGACGAGCAGTACTTC